One sample yielded the 4 T cell receptor beta chains listed below, sequenced in a study of cytotoxic CD8 clonotypes in ibrutinib-treated CLL. Measured with immunoSEQ multiplex PCR; TCRdb has only the in-frame clones, and not every one. The top ten clones hold over 5.5% of a sample with just over 200,000 clones, roughly 65% of them seen once. The sample was PBMCs, taken after 12 months of ibrutinib treatment. The receptors were sampled from a human donor with chronic lymphocytic leukemia.

V usage is TRBV28 and J usage is TRBJ2-4, with 11 positions matching TRBD2. Losses at the gene ends were 8 bases for V and 1 base for J; bases not matched to a gene: 13. The CDR3 consists of 18 residues. Germline V gene sequence: CDR1 MDHEN, CDR2 SYDVKM. As DNA, the CDR3 is TGTGCCAGCCTGGGACTAGCGGTAGGGGTATGGGCCAAAAACATTCAGTACTTC. Translated: CASLGLAVGVWAKNIQYF.

This clone was seen a handful of times. The chain links TRBV2 to TRBJ2-7; no clear D. V was shortened by 10 bases and J by 4 bases, with 14 bases between the two germline ends. Per germline, CDR1 SNHLY and CDR2 FYNNEI. The CDR3 runs to 12 residues. The CDR3 is CATGPLEYEQYF. CDR3 sequence (DNA): TGTGCCACCGGTCCTTTAGAATACGAGCAGTACTTC.

V usage is TRBV4-1 and J usage is TRBJ1-2; D remains unclear. Germline V gene sequence: CDR1 MGHRA, CDR2 YSYEKL. Trimming pared 0 bases from V and 7 bases from J, leaving 9 bases between. This CDR3 contains 13 residues. The CDR3 here is CASSQEWARGYTF. CDR3 DNA: TGCGCCAGCAGCCAAGAGTGGGCGCGTGGCTACACCTTC.

The chain combines TRBV19 with TRBJ1-1; 9 bases are a match to TRBD1. Germline-derived CDR1 and CDR2 are LNHDA and SQIVND (reference sequence). Losses at the gene ends were 2 bases for V and 8 bases for J; bases not matched to a gene: 3. The CDR3 is 13 residues long. CDR3 loop: CASSILDRGEAFF. The CDR3 region has the DNA TGTGCCAGTAGTATATTGGACAGGGGAGAAGCTTTCTTT.